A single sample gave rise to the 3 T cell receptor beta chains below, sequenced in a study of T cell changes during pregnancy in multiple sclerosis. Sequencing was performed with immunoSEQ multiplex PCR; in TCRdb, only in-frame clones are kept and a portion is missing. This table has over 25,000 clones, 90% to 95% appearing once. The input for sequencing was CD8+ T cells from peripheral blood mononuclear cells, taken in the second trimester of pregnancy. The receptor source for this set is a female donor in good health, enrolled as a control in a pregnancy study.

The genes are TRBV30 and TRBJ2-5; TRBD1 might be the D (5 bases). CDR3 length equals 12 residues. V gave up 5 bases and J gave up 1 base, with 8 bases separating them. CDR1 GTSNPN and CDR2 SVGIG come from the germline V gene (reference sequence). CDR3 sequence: CAWQGLQETQYF. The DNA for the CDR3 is TGTGCCTGGCAGGGCCTCCAAGAGACCCAGTACTTC.

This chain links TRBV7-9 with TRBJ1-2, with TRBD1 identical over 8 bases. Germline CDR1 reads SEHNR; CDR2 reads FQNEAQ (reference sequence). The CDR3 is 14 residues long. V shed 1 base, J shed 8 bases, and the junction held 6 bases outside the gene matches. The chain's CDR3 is CASSLVDRVEGYTF. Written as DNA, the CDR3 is TGTGCCAGCAGCTTAGTGGACAGGGTAGAGGGCTACACCTTC.

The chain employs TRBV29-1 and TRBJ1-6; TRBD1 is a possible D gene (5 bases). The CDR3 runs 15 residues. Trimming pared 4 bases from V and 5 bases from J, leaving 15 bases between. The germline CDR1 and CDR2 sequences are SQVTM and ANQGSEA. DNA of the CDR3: TGCAGCGTTGGAGAAGGAATAGGGGATAATTCACCCCTCCACTTT. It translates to CSVGEGIGDNSPLHF.